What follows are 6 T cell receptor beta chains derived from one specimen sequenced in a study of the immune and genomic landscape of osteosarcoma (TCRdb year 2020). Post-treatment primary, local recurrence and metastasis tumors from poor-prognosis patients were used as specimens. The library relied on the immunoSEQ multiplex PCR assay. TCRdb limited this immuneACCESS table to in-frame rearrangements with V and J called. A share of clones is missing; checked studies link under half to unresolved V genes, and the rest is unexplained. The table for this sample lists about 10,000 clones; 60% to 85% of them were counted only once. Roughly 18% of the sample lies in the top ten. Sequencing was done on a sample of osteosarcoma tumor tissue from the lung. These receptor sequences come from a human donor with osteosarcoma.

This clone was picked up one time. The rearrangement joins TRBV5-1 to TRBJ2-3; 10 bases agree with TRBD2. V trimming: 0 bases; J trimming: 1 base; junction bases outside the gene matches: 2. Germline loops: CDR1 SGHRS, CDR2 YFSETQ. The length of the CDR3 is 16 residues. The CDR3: CASSLEGTSGTDTQYF. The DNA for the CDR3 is TGCGCCAGCAGCTTGGAGGGGACTAGCGGCACAGATACGCAGTATTTT.

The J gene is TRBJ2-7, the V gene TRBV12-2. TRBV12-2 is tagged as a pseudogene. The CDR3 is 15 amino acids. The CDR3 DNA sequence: TGTGCAAGTCGCTTTCGGGACGGCCCCTCCGGCGAGCAGTACTTC. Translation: CASRFRDGPSGEQYF.

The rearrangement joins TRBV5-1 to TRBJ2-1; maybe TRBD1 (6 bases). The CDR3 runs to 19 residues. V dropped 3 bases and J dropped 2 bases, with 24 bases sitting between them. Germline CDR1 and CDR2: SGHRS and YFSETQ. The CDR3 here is CASSSGTLRDTRTYNEQFF. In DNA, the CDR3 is TGCGCCAGCAGCTCGGGAACCCTTCGGGACACAAGGACCTACAATGAGCAGTTCTTC.

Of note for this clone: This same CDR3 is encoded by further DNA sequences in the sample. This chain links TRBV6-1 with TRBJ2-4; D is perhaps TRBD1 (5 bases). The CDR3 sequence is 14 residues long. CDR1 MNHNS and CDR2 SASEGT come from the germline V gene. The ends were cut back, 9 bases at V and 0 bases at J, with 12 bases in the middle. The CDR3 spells CASTGDLAKNIQYF. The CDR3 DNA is TGTGCCAGTACAGGAGACCTAGCCAAAAACATTCAGTACTTC.

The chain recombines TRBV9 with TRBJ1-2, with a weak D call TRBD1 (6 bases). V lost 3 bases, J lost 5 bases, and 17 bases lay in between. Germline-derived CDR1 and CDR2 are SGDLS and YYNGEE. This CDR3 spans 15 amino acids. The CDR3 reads CASSGAQGVPYGYTF. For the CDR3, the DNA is TGTGCCAGCAGCGGCGCACAGGGCGTTCCTTATGGCTACACCTTC. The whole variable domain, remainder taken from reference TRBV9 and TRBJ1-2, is DSGVTQTPKHLITATGQRVTLRCSPRSGDLSVYWYQQSLDQGLQFLIQYYNGEERAKGNILERFSAQQFPDLHSELNLSSLELGDSALYFCASSGAQGVPYGYTFGSGTRLTVV.

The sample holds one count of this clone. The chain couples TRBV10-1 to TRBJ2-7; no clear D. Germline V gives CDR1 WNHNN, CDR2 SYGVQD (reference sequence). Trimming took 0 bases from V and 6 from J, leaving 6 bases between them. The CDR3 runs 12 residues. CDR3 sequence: CASSESKVEQYF. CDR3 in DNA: TGCGCCAGCAGTGAGTCGAAGGTCGAGCAGTACTTC.